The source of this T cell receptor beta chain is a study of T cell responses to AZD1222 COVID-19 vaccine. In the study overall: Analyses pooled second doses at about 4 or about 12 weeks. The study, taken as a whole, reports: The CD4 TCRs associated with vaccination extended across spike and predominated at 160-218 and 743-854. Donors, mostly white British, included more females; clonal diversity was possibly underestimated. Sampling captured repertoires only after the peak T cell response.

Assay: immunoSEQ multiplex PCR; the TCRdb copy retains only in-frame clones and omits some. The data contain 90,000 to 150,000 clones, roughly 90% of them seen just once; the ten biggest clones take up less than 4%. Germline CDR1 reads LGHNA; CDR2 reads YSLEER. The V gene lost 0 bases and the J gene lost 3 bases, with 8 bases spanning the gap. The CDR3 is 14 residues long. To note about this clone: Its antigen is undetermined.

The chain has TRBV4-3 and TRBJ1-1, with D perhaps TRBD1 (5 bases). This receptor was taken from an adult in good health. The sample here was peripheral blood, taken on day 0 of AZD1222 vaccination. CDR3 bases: TGCGCCAGCAGCCAAGATATAGGGGACACTGAAGCTTTCTTT. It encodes CASSQDIGDTEAFF.